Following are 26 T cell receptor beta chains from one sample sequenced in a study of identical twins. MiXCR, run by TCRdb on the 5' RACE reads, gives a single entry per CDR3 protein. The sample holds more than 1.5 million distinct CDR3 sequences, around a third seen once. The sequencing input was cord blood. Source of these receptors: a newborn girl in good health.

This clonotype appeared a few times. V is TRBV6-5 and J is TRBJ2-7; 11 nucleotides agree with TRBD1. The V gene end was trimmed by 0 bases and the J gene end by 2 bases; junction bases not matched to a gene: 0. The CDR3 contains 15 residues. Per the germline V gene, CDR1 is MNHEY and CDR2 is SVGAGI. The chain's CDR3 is CASSYSGQGAYEQYF. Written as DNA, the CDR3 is TGTGCCAGCAGTTACTCGGGACAGGGGGCCTACGAGCAGTACTTC.

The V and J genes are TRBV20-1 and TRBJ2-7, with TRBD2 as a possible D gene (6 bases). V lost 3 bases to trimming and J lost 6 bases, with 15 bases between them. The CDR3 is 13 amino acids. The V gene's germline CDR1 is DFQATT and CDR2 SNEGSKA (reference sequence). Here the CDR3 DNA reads TGCAGTGCTAGGCGGGATAATTTGCTCGAGCAGTACTTC. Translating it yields CSARRDNLLEQYF.

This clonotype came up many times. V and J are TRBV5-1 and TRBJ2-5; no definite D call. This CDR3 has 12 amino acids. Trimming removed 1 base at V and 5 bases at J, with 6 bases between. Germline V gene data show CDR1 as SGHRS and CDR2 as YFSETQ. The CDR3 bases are TGCGCCAGCAGCTTGTTCGGGGAGACCCAGTACTTC. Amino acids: CASSLFGETQYF. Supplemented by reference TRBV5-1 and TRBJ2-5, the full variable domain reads KAGVTQTPRYLIKTRGQQVTLSCSPISGHRSVSWYQQTPGQGLQFLFEYFSETQRNKGNFPGRFSGRQFSNSRSEMNVSTLELGDSALYLCASSLFGETQYFGPGTRLLVL.

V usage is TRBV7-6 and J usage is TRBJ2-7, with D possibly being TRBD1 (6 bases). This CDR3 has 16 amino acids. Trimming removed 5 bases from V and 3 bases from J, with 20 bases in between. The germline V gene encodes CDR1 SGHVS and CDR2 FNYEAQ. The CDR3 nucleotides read TGTGCCAGCAGCGAAAAAGACAGGCCCTTCGTCTACGAGCAGTACTTC. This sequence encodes CASSEKDRPFVYEQYF.

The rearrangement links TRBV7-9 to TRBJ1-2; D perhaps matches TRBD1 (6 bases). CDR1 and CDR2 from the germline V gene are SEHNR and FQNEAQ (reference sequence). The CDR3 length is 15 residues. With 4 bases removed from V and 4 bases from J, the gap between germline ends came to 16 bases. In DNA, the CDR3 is TGTGCCAGCAGCTCCTGGACAGATCGAACCTATGGCTACACCTTC. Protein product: CASSSWTDRTYGYTF. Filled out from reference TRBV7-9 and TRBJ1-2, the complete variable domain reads DTGVSQNPRHKITKRGQNVTFRCDPISEHNRLYWYRQTLGQGPEFLTYFQNEAQLEKSRLLSDRFSAERPKGSFSTLEIQRTEQGDSAMYLCASSSWTDRTYGYTFGSGTRLTVV.

The CDR3 reads CASRKARASGKETQYF. CDR3 coding DNA: TGTGCCAGCAGGAAAGCCCGGGCTAGCGGAAAAGAGACCCAGTACTTC. The chain carries TRBV2 and TRBJ2-5; 7 bases are shared with TRBD2. Germline V gene lookup returns CDR1 SNHLY and CDR2 FYNNEI. J gave up 3 bases and V 6 bases, and 13 bases lay outside the gene matches. This CDR3 region has 16 residues.

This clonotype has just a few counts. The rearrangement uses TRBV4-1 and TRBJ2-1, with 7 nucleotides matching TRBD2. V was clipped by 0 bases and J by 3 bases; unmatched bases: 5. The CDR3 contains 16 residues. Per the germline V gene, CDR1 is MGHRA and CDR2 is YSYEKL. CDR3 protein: CASSQEASGIYNEQFF. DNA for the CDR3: TGCGCCAGCAGCCAAGAGGCCAGCGGGATCTACAATGAGCAGTTCTTC.

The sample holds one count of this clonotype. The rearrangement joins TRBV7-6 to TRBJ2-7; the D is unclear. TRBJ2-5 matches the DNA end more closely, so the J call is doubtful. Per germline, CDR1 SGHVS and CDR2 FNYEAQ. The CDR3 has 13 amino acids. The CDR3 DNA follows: TGTGCCAGCAGCTTAGGGCAAAAAGGGACCCAGTACTTC. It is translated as CASSLGQKGTQYF.

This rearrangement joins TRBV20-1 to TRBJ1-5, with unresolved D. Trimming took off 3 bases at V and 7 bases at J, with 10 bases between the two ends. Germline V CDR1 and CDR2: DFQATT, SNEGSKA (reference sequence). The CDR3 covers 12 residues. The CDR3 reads CSASRSAQPQHF. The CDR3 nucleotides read TGCAGTGCTAGTAGGTCTGCACAGCCCCAGCATTTT.

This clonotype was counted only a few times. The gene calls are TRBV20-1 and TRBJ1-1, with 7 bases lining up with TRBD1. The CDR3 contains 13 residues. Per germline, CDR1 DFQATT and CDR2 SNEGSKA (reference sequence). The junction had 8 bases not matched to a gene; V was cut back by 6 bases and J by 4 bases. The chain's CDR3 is CSAALSGGTEAFF. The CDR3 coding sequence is TGCAGTGCCGCCCTCTCAGGGGGCACTGAAGCTTTCTTT.

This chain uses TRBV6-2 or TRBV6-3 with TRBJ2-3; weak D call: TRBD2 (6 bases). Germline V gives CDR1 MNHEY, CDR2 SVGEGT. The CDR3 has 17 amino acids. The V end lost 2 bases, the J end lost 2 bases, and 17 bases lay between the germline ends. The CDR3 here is CASSYDPGRGDTDTQYF. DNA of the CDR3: TGTGCCAGCAGTTACGATCCCGGGCGGGGAGACACAGATACGCAGTATTTT.

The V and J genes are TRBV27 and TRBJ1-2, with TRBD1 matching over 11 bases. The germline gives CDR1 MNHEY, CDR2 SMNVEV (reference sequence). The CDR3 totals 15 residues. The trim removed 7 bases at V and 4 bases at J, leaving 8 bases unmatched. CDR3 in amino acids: CASTRTGGKGYGYTF. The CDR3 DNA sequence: TGTGCCAGCACTCGGACAGGGGGCAAGGGCTATGGCTACACCTTC.

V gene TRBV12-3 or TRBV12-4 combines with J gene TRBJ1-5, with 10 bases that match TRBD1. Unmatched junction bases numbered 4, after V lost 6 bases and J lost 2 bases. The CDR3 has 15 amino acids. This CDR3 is CASRWGTGGNQPQHF. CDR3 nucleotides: TGTGCCAGCAGATGGGGGACAGGGGGCAATCAGCCCCAGCATTTT.

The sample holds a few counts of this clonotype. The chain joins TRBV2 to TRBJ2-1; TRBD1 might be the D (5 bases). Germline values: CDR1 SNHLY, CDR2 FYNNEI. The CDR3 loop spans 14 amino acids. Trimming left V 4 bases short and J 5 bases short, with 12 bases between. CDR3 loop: CASSGRVANNEQFF. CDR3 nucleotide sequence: TGTGCCAGCAGTGGCAGGGTCGCCAACAATGAGCAGTTCTTC.

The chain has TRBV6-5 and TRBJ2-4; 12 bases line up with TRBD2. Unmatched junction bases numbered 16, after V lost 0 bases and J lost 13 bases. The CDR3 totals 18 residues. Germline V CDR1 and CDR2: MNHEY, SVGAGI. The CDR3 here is CASSYSSFPTSGRREQYF. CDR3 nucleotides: TGTGCCAGCAGTTACTCTTCTTTCCCTACTAGCGGGAGGCGTGAGCAGTACTTC.

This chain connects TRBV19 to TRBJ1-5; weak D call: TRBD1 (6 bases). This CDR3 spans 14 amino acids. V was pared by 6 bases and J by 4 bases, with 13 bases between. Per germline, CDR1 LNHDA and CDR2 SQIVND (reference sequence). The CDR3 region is CASRSGTRNQPQHF. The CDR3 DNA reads TGTGCCAGTAGAAGTGGGACACGAAATCAGCCCCAGCATTTT.

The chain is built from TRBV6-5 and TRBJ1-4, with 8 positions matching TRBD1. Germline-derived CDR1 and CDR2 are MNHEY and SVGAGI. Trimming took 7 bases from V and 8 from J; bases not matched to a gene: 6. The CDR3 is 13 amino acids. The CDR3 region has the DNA TGTGCCAGCACCTACAGGGGGGGGGAAAAACTGTTTTTT. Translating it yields CASTYRGGEKLFF.

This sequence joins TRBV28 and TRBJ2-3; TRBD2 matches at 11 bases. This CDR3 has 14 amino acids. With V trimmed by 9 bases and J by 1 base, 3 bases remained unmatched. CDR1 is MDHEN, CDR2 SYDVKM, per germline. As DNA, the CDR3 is TGTGCCAGTTTAGCGGGAGGGGGCACAGATACGCAGTATTTT. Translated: CASLAGGGTDTQYF.

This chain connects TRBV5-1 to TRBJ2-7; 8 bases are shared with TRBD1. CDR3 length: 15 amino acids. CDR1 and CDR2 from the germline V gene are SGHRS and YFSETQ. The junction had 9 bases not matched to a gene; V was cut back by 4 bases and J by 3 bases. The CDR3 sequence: CASSRRGQGYYEQYF. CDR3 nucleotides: TGCGCCAGCAGCCGCCGTGGACAGGGATACTACGAGCAGTACTTC.

Here the CDR3 DNA reads TGCAGTGCTTCCCCGACTAGCGGGTTACATACGCAGTATTTT. Its translation is CSASPTSGLHTQYF. This chain links TRBV20-1 with TRBJ2-3; 10 bases line up with TRBD2. J lost 7 bases, V lost 5 bases, and 9 bases had no gene match. Germline CDR1 DFQATT, CDR2 SNEGSKA (reference sequence). This CDR3 is built from 14 residues.

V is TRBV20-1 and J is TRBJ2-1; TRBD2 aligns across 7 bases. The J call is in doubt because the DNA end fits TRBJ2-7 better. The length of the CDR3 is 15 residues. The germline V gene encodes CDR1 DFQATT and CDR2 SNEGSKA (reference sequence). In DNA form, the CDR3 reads TGCAGTGCTTGGAAACGCGGGAGCTCCTACAATGAGCAGTACTTC. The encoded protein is CSAWKRGSSYNEQYF.

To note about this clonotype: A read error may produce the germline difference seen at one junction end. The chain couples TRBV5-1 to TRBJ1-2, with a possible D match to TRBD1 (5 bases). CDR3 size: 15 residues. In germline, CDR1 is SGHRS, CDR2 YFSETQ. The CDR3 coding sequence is TGCGCCAGCAGCTTCACCCGGGCCGGGGACTATGACTACACCTTC. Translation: CASSFTRAGDYDYTF.

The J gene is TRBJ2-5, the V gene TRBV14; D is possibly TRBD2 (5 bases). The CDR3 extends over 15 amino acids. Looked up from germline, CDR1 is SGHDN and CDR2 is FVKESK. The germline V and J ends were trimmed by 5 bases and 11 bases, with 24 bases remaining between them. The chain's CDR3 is CASSATRGFNNEQYF. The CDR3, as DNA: TGTGCCAGCAGCGCAACTAGAGGGTTCAACAATGAGCAGTACTTC.

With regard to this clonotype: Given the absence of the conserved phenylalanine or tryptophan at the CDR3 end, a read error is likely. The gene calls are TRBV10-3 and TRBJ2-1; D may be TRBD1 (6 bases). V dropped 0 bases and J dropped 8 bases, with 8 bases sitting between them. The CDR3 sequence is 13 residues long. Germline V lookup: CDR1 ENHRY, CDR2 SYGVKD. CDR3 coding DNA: TGTGCCATCAGTGAGTCTTCAGGGGATGAGCAGTTCCTC. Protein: CAISESSGDEQFL.

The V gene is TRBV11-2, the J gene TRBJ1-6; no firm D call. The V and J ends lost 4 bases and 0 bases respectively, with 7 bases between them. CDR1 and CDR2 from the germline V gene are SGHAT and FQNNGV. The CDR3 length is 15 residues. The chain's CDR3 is CASSSYSSYNSPLHF. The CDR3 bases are TGTGCCAGCAGCTCCTACAGCTCCTATAATTCACCCCTCCACTTT.

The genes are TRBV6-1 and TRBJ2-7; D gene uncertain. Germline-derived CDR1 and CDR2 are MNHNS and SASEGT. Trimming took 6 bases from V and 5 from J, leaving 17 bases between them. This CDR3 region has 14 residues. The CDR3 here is CASRIPLRRDEQYF. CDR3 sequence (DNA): TGTGCCAGCAGGATTCCCCTCAGACGAGACGAGCAGTACTTC.